This T cell receptor (beta chain) was sequenced for a study of CXCR3-negative and CXCR3-positive naive CD8 T cells. General study findings and limits: Naive CXCR3-positive cells had TRB CDR3s more hydrophobic than those of CXCR3-negative naive cells. It was found that naive subsets had comparable surface CD5, and TCR strength was inferred from TRB CDR3 properties.

Definition of naive CD8+ T cells rested on a CD45RO-CCR7+CD27+CD95- profile. With respect to this clonotype: No antigen is known for it.

There are 11 residues in the CDR3. Looked up from germline, CDR1 is MNHNY and CDR2 is SVGAGI (reference sequence). In preparing the TRB cDNA libraries, 5' RACE with UMI labels was used. TCRdb re-called the 5' RACE reads, yielding one record per CDR3 amino acid sequence without DNA. The sample spans some 130,000 distinct CDR3 sequences; the ten largest clones claim 0.29%. This TCR was sampled from a human donor in good health. Some clones in this sample may be carry-over from other donors' samples. The source material was naive CXCR3- CD8+ T cells from blood. The subset here: CD45RO-CCR7+CD27+CD95- naive CD8+ T cells lacking CXCR3 (TNR3-). V gene TRBV6-6 combines with J gene TRBJ2-7; TCRdb picks TRBD1, but there is no DNA to check that call. The CDR3: CATSTGGEQYF.